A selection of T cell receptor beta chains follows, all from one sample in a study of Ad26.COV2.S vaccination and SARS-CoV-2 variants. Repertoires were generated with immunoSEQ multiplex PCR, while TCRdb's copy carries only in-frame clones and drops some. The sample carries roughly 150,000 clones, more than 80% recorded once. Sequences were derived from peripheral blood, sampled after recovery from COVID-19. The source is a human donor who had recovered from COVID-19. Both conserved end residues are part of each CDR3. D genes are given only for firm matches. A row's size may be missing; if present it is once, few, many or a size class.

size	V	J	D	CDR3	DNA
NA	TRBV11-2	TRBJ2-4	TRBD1	CASSQRGQGLAKNIQYF	TGTGCCAGCAGCCAGAGGGGACAGGGGTTAGCCAAAAACATTCAGTACTTC
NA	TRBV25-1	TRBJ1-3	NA	CASQGNTIYF	TGTGCCAGCCAGGGAAACACCATATATTTT
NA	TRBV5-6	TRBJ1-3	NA	CASSIGGNTIYF	TGTGCCAGCAGCATAGGGGGAAATACCATATATTTT
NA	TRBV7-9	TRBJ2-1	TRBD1	CASSSTGGSYNEQFF	TGTGCCAGCAGTTCCACAGGGGGATCCTACAATGAGCAGTTCTTC
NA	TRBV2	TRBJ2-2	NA	CASSGQGQRTGELFF	TGTGCCAGCAGTGGGCAGGGGCAGAGAACCGGGGAGCTGTTTTTT
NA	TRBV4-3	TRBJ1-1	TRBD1	CASSQSPTGRGTEAFF	TGCGCCAGCAGCCAATCACCGACAGGGAGGGGCACTGAAGCTTTCTTT
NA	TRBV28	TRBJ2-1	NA	CASKTDGEQFF	TGTGCCAGCAAGACTGACGGTGAGCAGTTCTTC
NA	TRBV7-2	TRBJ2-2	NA	CASSLSRVYTGELFF	TGTGCCAGCAGCTTATCGAGGGTATACACCGGGGAGCTGTTTTTT
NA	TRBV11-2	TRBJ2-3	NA	CASSFGGAEDTQYF	TGTGCCAGCAGCTTTGGGGGGGCCGAAGATACGCAGTATTTT
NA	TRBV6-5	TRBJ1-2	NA	CASSYSRGANYGYTF	TGTGCCAGCAGTTACTCGAGGGGGGCTAACTATGGCTACACCTTC
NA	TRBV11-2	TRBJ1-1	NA	CASSLEFLDTEAFF	TGTGCCAGCAGCTTAGAGTTTTTGGACACTGAAGCTTTCTTT
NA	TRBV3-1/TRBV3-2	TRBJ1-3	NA	CASSQWSVGGNTIYF	TGTGCCAGCAGCCAATGGTCAGTCGGTGGAAACACCATATATTTT
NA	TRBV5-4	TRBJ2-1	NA	CASSLDGYNEQFF	TGTGCCAGCAGCTTGGACGGTTACAATGAGCAGTTCTTC
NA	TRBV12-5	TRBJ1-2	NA	CASGFQGYGYTF	TGTGCTAGTGGTTTCCAGGGCTATGGCTACACCTTC
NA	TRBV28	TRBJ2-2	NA	CASSLWFLGQGISTGELFF	TGTGCCAGCAGTTTATGGTTTTTGGGGCAGGGGATTAGCACCGGGGAGCTGTTTTTT
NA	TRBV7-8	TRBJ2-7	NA	CASSPGTSDGYEQYF	TGTGCCAGCAGCCCCGGGACATCGGATGGTTACGAGCAGTACTTC
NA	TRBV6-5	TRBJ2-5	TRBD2	CASGSSGGGKETQYF	TGTGCCAGCGGATCTAGCGGGGGGGGGAAGGAGACCCAGTACTTC
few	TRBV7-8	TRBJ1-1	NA	CASSLRETAGTEAFF	TGTGCCAGCAGCCTTAGGGAGACAGCTGGCACTGAAGCTTTCTTT
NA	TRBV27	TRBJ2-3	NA	CASSLGAIATDTQYF	TGTGCCAGCAGTTTAGGGGCCATAGCCACAGATACGCAGTATTTT
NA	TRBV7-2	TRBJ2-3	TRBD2	CASSLGLAADTQYF	TGTGCCAGCAGCTTAGGACTAGCAGCAGATACGCAGTATTTT
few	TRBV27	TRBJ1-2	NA	CASSELPGTPNYGYTF	TGTGCCAGCAGCGAGCTTCCGGGGACCCCTAACTATGGCTACACCTTC
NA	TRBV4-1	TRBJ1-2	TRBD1	CASSQSAGGHYGYTF	TGCGCCAGCAGCCAATCAGCAGGGGGACACTATGGCTACACCTTC
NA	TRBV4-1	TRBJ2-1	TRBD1	CASTQGLLGQGYNEQFF	TGCGCCAGCACCCAAGGACTACTCGGACAGGGATACAATGAGCAGTTCTTC
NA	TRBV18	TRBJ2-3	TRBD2	CASSGTRVDTQYF	TGTGCCAGCTCCGGGACTAGAGTGGATACGCAGTATTTT
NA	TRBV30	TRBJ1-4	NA	CAWSIAGTEKLFF	TGTGCCTGGAGTATCGCAGGGACTGAAAAACTGTTTTTT
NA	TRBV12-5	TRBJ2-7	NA	CASGSYYEQYF	TGTGCTAGTGGTTCATACTACGAGCAGTACTTC
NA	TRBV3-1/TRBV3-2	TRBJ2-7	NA	CASSQDLEGEQHEQYF	TGTGCCAGCAGCCAAGATCTGGAGGGGGAACAACACGAGCAGTACTTC
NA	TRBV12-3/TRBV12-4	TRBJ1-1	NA	CASTPWNGTEAFF	TGTGCCAGCACCCCATGGAATGGCACTGAAGCTTTCTTT
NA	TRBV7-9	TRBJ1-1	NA	CASSYGPAEAFF	TGTGCCAGCAGCTACGGACCGGCTGAAGCTTTCTTT
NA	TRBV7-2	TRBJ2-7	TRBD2	CASSLASGGAVEQYF	TGTGCCAGCAGCTTAGCGAGCGGGGGGGCCGTCGAGCAGTACTTC
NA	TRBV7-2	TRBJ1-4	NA	CASSLGKNEKLFF	TGTGCCAGCAGCTTAGGGAAGAATGAAAAACTGTTTTTT
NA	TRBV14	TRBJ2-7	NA	CASSQAAEQYF	TGTGCCAGCAGCCAAGCCGCCGAGCAGTACTTC
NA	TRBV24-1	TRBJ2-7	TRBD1	CATSDPRTGSYEQYF	TGTGCCACCAGTGATCCCCGGACAGGCTCCTACGAGCAGTACTTC
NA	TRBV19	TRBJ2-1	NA	CASSTRSGNRGEQFF	TGTGCCAGTAGTACGAGAAGCGGCAACCGCGGTGAGCAGTTCTTC
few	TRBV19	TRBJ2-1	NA	CASSSVAANEQFF	TGTGCCAGTAGCTCTGTGGCAGCCAATGAGCAGTTCTTC
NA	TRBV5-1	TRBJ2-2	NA	CASSLGVTGELFF	TGCGCCAGCAGCTTGGGTGTTACCGGGGAGCTGTTTTTT
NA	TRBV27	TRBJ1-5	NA	CASSLRRDGQPQHF	TGTGCCAGCAGTTTACGGAGGGATGGGCAGCCCCAGCATTTT
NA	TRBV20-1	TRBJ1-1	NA	CSAPGEGRSFF	TGCAGTGCCCCGGGTGAGGGGCGGTCTTTCTTT
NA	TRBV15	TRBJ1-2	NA	CATSRDPRGNGYTF	TGTGCCACCAGCAGAGATCCGAGAGGGAACGGCTACACCTTC
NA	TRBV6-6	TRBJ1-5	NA	CASTPGNQPQHF	TGTGCCAGCACTCCGGGGAATCAGCCCCAGCATTTT
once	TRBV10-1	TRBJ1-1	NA	CASSSGRRGDTEAFF	TGCGCCAGCAGTTCCGGCCGCCGTGGGGACACTGAAGCTTTCTTT
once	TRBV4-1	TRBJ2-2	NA	CASSHPPRNLTGELFF	TGCGCCAGCAGCCACCCGCCCCGGAACCTCACCGGGGAGCTGTTTTTT
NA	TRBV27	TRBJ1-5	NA	CASSLQAGGWEPQHF	TGTGCCAGCAGTTTACAAGCGGGAGGTTGGGAGCCCCAGCATTTT
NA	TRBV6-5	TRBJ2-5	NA	CASTFSGAQETQYF	TGTGCCAGCACCTTCTCAGGGGCTCAAGAGACCCAGTACTTC
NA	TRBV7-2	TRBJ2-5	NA	CASSLVSSQETQYF	TGTGCCAGCAGCTTAGTTTCTTCCCAAGAGACCCAGTACTTC
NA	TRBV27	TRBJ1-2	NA	CASSFQANYGYTF	TGTGCCAGCAGTTTCCAGGCCAACTATGGCTACACCTTC
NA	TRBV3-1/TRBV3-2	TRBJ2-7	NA	CASSQTPAGYEQYF	TGTGCCAGCAGCCAGACCCCAGCGGGCTACGAGCAGTACTTC
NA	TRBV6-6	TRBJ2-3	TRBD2	CASSLGLARDTQYF	TGTGCCAGCAGCCTGGGACTAGCACGAGATACGCAGTATTTT
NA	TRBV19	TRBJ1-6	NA	CASMRVPNSPLHF	TGTGCCAGTATGCGGGTTCCTAATTCACCCCTCCACTTT
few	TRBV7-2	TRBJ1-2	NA	CASGAGFGNYGYTF	TGTGCCAGCGGTGCGGGGTTCGGCAACTATGGCTACACCTTC
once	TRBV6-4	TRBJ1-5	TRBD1	CASGTGNQPQHF	TGTGCCAGTGGGACAGGGAATCAGCCCCAGCATTTT
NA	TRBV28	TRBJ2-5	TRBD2	CASRDLSGGFQETQYF	TGTGCCAGCAGAGACCTTAGCGGGGGGTTTCAAGAGACCCAGTACTTC
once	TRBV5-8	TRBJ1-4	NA	CASSCCTNEKLFF	TGTGCCAGCAGTTGTTGCACTAATGAAAAACTGTTTTTT
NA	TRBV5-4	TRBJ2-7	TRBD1	CASSRLGQVSYEQYF	TGTGCCAGCAGCCGCCTGGGACAGGTGTCCTACGAGCAGTACTTC
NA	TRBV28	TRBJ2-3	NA	CASSLFKRQGDTQYF	TGTGCCAGCAGTTTATTCAAGCGCCAGGGAGATACGCAGTATTTT
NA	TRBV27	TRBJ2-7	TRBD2	CASSPIAGDSYEQYF	TGTGCCAGCAGTCCTATAGCGGGGGACTCCTACGAGCAGTACTTC
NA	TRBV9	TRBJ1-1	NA	CASSVEGRMNTEAFF	TGTGCCAGCAGCGTAGAGGGCCGAATGAACACTGAAGCTTTCTTT
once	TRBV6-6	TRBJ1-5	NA	CASSYIGPPQHF	TGTGCCAGCAGTTACATCGGTCCGCCCCAGCATTTT